The source of this T cell receptor (beta chain) is a study of control samples from healthy donors and cancer patients. Trimming removed 0 bases at V and 5 bases at J, with 10 bases between. Germline V lookup: CDR1 MGHRA, CDR2 YSYEKL. This CDR3 has 15 residues. Method: immunoSEQ multiplex PCR; TCRdb's copy keeps in-frame clones and lacks some. Among 79,000 or so clones listed, 70% to 90% were seen once. Sequencing was done on a sample of PBMCs. The receptor was isolated from a woman aged 50 to 60 with colorectal cancer. The gene calls are TRBV4-1 and TRBJ1-4; D not resolved. The CDR3 DNA follows: TGCGCCAGCAGCCAAGATGTCTATGAAAATGAAAAACTGTTTTTT. Translated, it gives CASSQDVYENEKLFF.